This T cell receptor beta chain was sequenced during a study of CD4 T cells in relation to SARS-CoV-2 and coronaviruses. Across the whole study: No peptide or an HIV-1 Nef peptide pool served as negative control.

Before the COVID-19 pandemic, during about 2011-2019, CD4+ T cells were taken from unexposed donors. CD4+ T cells were isolated from the cells after more than 8 days of culture. PBMCs were plated at a few million per well in IL-2-containing medium. Germline V gene lookup returns CDR1 SGDLS and CDR2 YYNGEE. The V and J ends lost 3 bases and 2 bases respectively, with 9 bases between them. The CDR3 loop spans 14 amino acids. Points on this clone: Its antigen is unidentified.

Some clones are missing from TCRdb's copy, which holds only in-frame ones; the method was immunoSEQ multiplex PCR. The data hold 20,000 to 30,000 clones, with 60% to 85% observed a single time. This clonotype originated in a human donor in good health. Sample: CD4+ T cells from PBMCs, cultured in vitro. This chain uses TRBV9 with TRBJ1-5, with a tentative D call TRBD1 (6 bases). CDR3 sequence: CASSEGGGNQPQHF. The CDR3 DNA reads as TGTGCCAGCAGCGAGGGGGGGGGCAATCAGCCCCAGCATTTT. The complete variable domain, with remaining parts taken from reference TRBV9 and TRBJ1-5, reads DSGVTQTPKHLITATGQRVTLRCSPRSGDLSVYWYQQSLDQGLQFLIQYYNGEERAKGNILERFSAQQFPDLHSELNLSSLELGDSALYFCASSEGGGNQPQHFGDGTRLSIL.